Sequencing of this T cell receptor beta chain was carried out in a study of shared clonotypes between healthy human individuals (dated by TCRdb to between 2020 and 2021). About the study as a whole: A few men and a couple of women, aged 18 to 49 years, made up the cohort. Libraries were prepared and TCR repertoires were sequenced by different laboratories using diverse techniques, in order to increase sequencing depth and limit assay-specific biases. The study deeply sequenced blood TCR repertoires of about 5 healthy adults to estimate repertoire size and the extent of clonotype sharing between individuals. For each donor, CD4 naive and CD4 memory were each run on three plates, CD8 naive on two plates, and CD8 memory on one plate. Each donor's leukapheresis produced roughly between roughly 0.85 and 9.5 billion PBMCs.

Results and caveats for the whole study, not just this receptor: Pairwise subsampling led to the expectation that sequencing depth would affect the degree of clonotype sharing among donors. Because the study included only a small number of donors, the genetic and exposure-history diversity represented was limited. Larger estimated clonotype richness was generally found for naive subsets than for memory subsets. Incomplete sequencing was indicated by rarefaction of sorted-subset datasets, despite the large sequencing depth. Sampling was restricted to blood, and TCR repertoires in tissue are likely to differ from TCR repertoires in blood. About 5% of naive CD4, approximately 3.7% of naive CD8, 2.3% of memory CD4, and 0.35% to 0.4% of memory CD8 clonotypes were shared across several donors. Clonotypes shared by all four sorted-subset donors showed higher generation probabilities than non-shared clonotypes.

This clone was detected once. Its antigen is still unknown. No per-base quality is available; no much larger clone lies one base away. TCR CDR3 regions were amplified from genomic DNA by multiplex PCR using the deep immunoSEQ assay. For each cell subset, the extracted genomic DNA was distributed evenly across all wells of several immunoSEQ 96-well plates, and each plate served as one replicate. For sorted subsets, approximately 210 ng genomic DNA, equal to some 30,000 T cell genomes, was loaded into each replicate PCR. The purified libraries were quantified using a Qubit 3.0 fluorometer, sized with a Bioanalyzer 2100, and then quantified again using the KAPA Library Quantification kit. Each immunoSEQ 96-well plate was sequenced on its own single-read 150-cycle Illumina NextSeq 550 flow cell. Under the source paper's analysis protocol: Because the immunoSEQ output held only junctional sequences and lacked quality scores, the filtering could not match the filtering applied to full-length reads. To assign V/J genes and CDR3, sequences were annotated against IMGT germline references using PyIR, a Python wrapper for IgBLAST v1.9. Reads were filtered out if the reads had weak V/J assignments (E-value above 1e-6), no CDR3, stop codons, out-of-frame junctions, or ambiguous translated residues. V3J clonotypes were defined as sequences sharing an identical inferred V gene, J gene, and CDR3 amino acid sequence. Percentage overlap between repertoires was computed as shared unique clonotypes divided by the size of the smaller repertoire. Three approaches were used to assess repertoire richness: RTK rarefaction, the Chao1 estimator, and Recon v2.1 estimates of unobserved clonotypes. OLGA was used to compute generation probabilities for all TCRbeta clonotypes that the gDNA method yielded from a handful of donors. What TCRdb holds here is the immuneACCESS table cut down to in-frame rearrangements. Part of the clones is not present; checked against another copy, under half of the missing clones reflect an unresolved V gene, and the others are unexplained. The V and J calls and clone size come from that table; D and trimming were worked out from the DNA. The sample table contains millions of clones; only one count was recorded for approximately 94% of them. The ten largest account for roughly 1.8% of the sample.

CD8 naive samples consisted of CD45RO-negative cells that were positively selected for CCR7, yielding a CD45RA+CCR7+ population without TemRA cells. Donors were healthy HIV-negative adults with no recently reported acute infections or vaccinations. All donors were Caucasian adults living in Nashville, Tennessee, USA. Blood was obtained by leukapheresis, after which PBMCs were separated by Ficoll-Histopaque density gradient centrifugation and cryopreserved in liquid nitrogen vapor phase. Analytical flow cytometry was used to check the purity and quantity of each magnetically sorted T cell population. Genomic DNA was isolated from each sorted fraction and quantified by UV absorbance on a Nanodrop 2000c. The receptor comes from a man between 18 and 29 years old in good health. Some clones in this sample may be carry-over from other donors' samples. The source material was naive CD8+ T cells from PBMCs. Sample cell subset or site, as interpreted from the label and publication: CD45RA+CCR7+.

The nucleotide sequence is given as TGCGCCAGCAGCTTAGCCAAAAGACCGGCGCTGGACAATGAGCAGTTCTTC. Its amino acids are CASSLAKRPALDNEQFF. Recombination connected TRBV5-1 to TRBJ2-1; the D gene cannot be resolved reliably. CDR1 and CDR2 (SGHRS, YFSETQ) derive from the germline V gene. The CDR3 runs 17 amino acids, cysteine and phenylalanine included. CDR3 DNA only is kept here, 51 bases in frame from base 1. Between the V and J ends, shortened by 2 bases and 5 bases respectively, the junction contains 20 bases.